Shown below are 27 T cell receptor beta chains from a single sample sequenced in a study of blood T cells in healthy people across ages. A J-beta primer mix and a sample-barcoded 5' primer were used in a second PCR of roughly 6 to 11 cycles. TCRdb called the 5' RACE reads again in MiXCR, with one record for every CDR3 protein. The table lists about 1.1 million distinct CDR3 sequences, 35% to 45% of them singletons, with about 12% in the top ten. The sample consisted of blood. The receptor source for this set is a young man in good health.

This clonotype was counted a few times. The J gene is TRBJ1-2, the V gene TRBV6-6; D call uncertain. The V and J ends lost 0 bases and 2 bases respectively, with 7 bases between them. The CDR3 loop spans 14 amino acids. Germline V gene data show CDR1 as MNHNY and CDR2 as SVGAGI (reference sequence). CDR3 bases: TGTGCCAGCAGTTACTCTGGCCCCAACTATGGCTACACCTTC. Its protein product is CASSYSGPNYGYTF.

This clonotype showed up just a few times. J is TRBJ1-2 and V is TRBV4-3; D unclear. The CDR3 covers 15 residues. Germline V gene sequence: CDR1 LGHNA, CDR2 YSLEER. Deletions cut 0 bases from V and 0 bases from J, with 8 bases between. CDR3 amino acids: CASSQDFDSNYGYTF. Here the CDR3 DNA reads TGCGCCAGCAGCCAAGATTTCGACTCTAACTATGGCTACACCTTC.

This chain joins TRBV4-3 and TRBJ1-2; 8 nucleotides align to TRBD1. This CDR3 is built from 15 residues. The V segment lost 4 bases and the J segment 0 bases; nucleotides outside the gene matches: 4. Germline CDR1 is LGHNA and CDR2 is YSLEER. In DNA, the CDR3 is TGCGCCAGCAGCCGGACAGGGTCGGCTAACTATGGCTACACCTTC. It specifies CASSRTGSANYGYTF.

The CDR3 bases are TGTGCCAGCAGCTTAGCCGGGACAGGAGATGGAAACACCATATATTTT. This codes for CASSLAGTGDGNTIYF. The chain recombines TRBV7-2 with TRBJ1-3, with 8 bases fitting TRBD1. The J segment lost 3 bases and the V segment lost 0 bases, leaving 4 bases of the junction unmatched. Per the germline V gene, CDR1 is SGHTA and CDR2 is FQGNSA. The CDR3 length is 16 residues.

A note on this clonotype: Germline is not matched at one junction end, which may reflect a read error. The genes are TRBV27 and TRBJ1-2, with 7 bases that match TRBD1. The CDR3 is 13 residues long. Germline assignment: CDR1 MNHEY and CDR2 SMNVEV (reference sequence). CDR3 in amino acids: CASSSSGTDGYAF. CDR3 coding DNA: TGTGCCAGCAGTTCCTCCGGGACAGATGGCTACGCCTTC.

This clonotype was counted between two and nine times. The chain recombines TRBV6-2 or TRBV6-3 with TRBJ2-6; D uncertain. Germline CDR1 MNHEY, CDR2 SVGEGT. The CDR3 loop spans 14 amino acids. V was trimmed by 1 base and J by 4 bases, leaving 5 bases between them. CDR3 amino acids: CASSYFLGANVLTF. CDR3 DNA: TGTGCCAGCAGTTACTTCTTAGGGGCCAACGTCCTGACTTTC.

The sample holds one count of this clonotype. The CDR3 DNA reads as TGTGCCAGCAGGCGAGGGGGTGGTGAAAAACTGTTTTTT. Residues: CASRRGGGEKLFF. The chain recombines TRBV6-2 or TRBV6-3 with TRBJ1-4, with a tentative D call TRBD1 (6 bases). The V and J ends lost 6 bases and 7 bases respectively, with 12 bases between them. The CDR3 extends over 13 amino acids. Germline V gene lookup returns CDR1 MNHEY and CDR2 SVGEGT.

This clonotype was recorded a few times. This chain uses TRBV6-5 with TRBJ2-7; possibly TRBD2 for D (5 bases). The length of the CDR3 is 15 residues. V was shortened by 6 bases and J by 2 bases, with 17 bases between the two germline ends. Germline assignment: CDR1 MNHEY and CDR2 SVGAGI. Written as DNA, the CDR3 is TGTGCCAGCAGCTCGAGGGCAGGCCCTACCTACGAGCAGTACTTC. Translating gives CASSSRAGPTYEQYF.

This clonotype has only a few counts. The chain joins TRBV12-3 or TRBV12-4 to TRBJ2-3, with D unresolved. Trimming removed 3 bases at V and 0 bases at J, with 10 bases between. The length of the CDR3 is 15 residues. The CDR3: CASSFRVRSTDTQYF. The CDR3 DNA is TGTGCCAGCAGTTTCCGGGTTCGGAGCACAGATACGCAGTATTTT.

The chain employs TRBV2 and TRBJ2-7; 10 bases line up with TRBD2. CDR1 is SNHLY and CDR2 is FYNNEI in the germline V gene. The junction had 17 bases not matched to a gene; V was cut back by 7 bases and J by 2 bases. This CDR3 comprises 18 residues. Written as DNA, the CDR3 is TGTGCCAGCACCGAATGGGCTAGCGGGGGTTTCATGCCCTACGAGCAGTACTTC. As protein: CASTEWASGGFMPYEQYF.

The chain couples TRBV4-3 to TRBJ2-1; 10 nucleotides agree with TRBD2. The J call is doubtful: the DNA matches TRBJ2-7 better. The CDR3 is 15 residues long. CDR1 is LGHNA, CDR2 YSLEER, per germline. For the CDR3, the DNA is TGCGCCAGCAGCTCTCGGACTAGCGGAAGCGATGAGCAGTACTTC. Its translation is CASSSRTSGSDEQYF.

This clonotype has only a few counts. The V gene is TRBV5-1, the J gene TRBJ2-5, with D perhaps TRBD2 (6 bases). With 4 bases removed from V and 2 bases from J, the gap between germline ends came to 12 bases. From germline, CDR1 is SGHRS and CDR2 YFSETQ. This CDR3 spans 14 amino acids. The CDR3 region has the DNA TGCGCCAGCAGCCTAAGGGACTTTCAAGAGACCCAGTACTTC. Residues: CASSLRDFQETQYF.

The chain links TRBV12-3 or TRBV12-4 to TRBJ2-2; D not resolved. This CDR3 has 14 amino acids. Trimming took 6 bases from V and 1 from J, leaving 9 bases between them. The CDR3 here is CASRGDVNTGELFF. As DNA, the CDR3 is TGTGCCAGCAGAGGCGACGTGAACACCGGGGAGCTGTTTTTT.

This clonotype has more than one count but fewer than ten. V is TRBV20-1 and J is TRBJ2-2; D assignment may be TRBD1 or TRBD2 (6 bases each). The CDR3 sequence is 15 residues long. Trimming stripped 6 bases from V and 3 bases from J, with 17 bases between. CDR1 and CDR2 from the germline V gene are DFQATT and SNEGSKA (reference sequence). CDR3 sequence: CSAPHGGLYTGELFF. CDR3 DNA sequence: TGCAGTGCCCCCCACGGGGGCCTTTACACCGGGGAGCTGTTTTTT.

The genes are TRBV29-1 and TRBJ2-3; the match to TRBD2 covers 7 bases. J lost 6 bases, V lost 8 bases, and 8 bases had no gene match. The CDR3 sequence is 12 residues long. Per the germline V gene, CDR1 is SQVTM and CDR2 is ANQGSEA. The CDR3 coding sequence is TGCAGCCTGGGGGGGTCCCGGGATACGCAGTATTTT. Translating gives CSLGGSRDTQYF.

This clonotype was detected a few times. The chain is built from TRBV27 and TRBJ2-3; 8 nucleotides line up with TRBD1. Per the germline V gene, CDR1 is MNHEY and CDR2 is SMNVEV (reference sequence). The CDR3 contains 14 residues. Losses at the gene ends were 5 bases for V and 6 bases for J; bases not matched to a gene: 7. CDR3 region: CASSLTGAEDTQYF. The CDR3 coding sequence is TGTGCCAGCAGTCTGACAGGGGCGGAGGATACGCAGTATTTT.

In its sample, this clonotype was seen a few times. CDR3 coding DNA: TGTGCCAGCAGTGCGCTTGGGATGACCTACGAGCAGTACTTC. It encodes CASSALGMTYEQYF. The rearrangement uses TRBV2 and TRBJ2-7; D is unclear. This CDR3 is built from 14 residues. In germline, CDR1 is SNHLY, CDR2 FYNNEI. The V end lost 4 bases, the J end lost 2 bases, and 12 bases lay between the germline ends. Using reference TRBV2 and TRBJ2-7 for the parts outside the CDR3, the full variable domain is EPEVTQTPSHQVTQMGQEVILRCVPISNHLYFYWYRQILGQKVEFLVSFYNNEISEKSEIFDDQFSVERPDGSNFTLKIRSTKLEDSAMYFCASSALGMTYEQYFGPGTRLTVT.

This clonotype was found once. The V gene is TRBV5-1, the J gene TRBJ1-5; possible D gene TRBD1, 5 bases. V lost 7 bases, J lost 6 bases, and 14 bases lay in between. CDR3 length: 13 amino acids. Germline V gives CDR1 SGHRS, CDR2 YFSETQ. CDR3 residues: CASARQRGQPQHF. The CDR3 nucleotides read TGCGCCAGCGCTAGACAGAGGGGTCAGCCCCAGCATTTT. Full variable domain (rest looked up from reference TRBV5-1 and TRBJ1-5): KAGVTQTPRYLIKTRGQQVTLSCSPISGHRSVSWYQQTPGQGLQFLFEYFSETQRNKGNFPGRFSGRQFSNSRSEMNVSTLELGDSALYLCASARQRGQPQHFGDGTRLSIL.

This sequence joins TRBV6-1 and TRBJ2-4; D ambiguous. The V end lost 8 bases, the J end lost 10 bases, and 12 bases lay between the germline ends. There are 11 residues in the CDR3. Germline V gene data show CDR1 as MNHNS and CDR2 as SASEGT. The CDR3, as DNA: TGTGCCAGCGTTGTAGGTTTGATTCAGTACTTC. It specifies CASVVGLIQYF.

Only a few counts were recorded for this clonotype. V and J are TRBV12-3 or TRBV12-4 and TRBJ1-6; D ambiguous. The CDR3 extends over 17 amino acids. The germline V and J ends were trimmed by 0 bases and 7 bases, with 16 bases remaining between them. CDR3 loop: CASSLALGRSRNSPLHF. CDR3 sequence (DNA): TGTGCCAGCAGTTTAGCTTTAGGCAGAAGTCGGAATTCACCCCTCCACTTT.

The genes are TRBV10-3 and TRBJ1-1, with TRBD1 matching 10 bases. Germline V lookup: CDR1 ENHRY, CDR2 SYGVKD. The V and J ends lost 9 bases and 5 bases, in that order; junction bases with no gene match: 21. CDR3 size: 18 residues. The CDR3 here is CAISYTLRPGQGKTEAFF. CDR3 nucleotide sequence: TGTGCCATAAGCTACACTCTCCGACCGGGACAGGGGAAGACTGAAGCTTTCTTT.

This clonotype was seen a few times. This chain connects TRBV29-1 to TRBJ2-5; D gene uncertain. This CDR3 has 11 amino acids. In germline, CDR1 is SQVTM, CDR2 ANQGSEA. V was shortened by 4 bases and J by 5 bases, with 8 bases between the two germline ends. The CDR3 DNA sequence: TGCAGCGTTGTGACAAGGGAGACCCAGTACTTC. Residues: CSVVTRETQYF.

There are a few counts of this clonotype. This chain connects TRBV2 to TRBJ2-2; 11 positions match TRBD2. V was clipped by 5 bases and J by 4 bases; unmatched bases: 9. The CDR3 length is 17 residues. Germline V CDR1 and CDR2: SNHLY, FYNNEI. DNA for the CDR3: TGTGCCAGCAGTCCTTGGCTAGCGGGGGGATCCACCGGGGAGCTGTTTTTT. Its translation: CASSPWLAGGSTGELFF.

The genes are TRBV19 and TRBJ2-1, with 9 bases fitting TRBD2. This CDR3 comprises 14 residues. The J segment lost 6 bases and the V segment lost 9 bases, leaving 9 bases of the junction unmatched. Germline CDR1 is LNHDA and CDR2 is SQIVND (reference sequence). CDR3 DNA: TGTGCCAGCACGTCCGGGACTAGCTTCAATGAGCAGTTCTTC. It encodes CASTSGTSFNEQFF.

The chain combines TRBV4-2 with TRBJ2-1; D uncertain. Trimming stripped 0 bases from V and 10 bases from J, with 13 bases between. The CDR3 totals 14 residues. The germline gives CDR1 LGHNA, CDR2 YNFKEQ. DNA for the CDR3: TGTGCCAGCAGCCAAGAGCCTGTCCCGGAGGAGCAGTTCTTC. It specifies CASSQEPVPEEQFF.

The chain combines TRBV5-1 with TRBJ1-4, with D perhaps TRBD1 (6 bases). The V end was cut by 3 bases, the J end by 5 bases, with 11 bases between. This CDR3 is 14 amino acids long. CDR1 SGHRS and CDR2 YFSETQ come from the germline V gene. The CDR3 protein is CASSSRRGNEKLFF. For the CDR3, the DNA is TGCGCCAGCAGCTCCCGCAGGGGCAATGAAAAACTGTTTTTT.

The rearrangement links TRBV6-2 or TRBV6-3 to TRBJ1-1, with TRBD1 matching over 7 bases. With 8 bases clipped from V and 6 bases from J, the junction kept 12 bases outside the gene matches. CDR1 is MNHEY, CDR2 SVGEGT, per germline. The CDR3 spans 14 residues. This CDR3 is CASLNTGDRSEAFF. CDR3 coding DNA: TGTGCCAGCCTCAATACAGGGGATCGATCTGAAGCTTTCTTT.